This TCR beta chain was captured in a study of blood T cell repertoires in COVID-19. Measured with immunoSEQ multiplex PCR; TCRdb has only the in-frame clones, and not every one. The table includes fewer than 120,000 clones, 70% to 80% detected once. With V trimmed by 5 bases and J by 8 bases, 7 bases remained unmatched. CDR3 size: 14 residues. CDR1 SGHAT and CDR2 FQNNGV come from the germline V gene. The TCR originated in a woman aged 55-69 years with acute or convalescent COVID-19. The genes are TRBV11-2 and TRBJ1-2, with 11 bases aligning to TRBD1. Sample: peripheral blood. CDR3 DNA: TGTGCCAGCAGCGGATTGGGACAGGGGGAGGGCTACACCTTC. Encoded protein: CASSGLGQGEGYTF.